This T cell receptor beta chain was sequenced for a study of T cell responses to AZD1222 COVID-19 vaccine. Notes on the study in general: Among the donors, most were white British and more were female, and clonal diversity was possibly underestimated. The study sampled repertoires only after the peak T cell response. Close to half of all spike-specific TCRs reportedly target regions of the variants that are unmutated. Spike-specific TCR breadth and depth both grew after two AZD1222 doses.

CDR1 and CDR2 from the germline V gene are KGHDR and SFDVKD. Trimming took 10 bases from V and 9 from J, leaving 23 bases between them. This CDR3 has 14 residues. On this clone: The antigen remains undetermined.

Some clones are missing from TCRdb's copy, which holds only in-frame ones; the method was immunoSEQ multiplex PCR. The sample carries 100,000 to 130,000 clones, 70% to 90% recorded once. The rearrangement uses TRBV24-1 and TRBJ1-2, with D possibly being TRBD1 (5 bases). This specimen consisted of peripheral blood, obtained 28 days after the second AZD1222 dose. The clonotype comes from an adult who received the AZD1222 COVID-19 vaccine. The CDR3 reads CATDLHRDLRSYTF. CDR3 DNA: TGTGCCACAGATCTTCACCGGGACCTTAGGAGCTACACCTTC.